Below, 31 T cell receptor beta chains from the same sample are listed, as sequenced in a study of T-cell reconstitution after alpha-beta-depleted transplantation in children. Unique molecular identifiers were used to barcode this TCRbeta library. MiXCR was run by TCRdb on the PCR reads, yielding one entry per CDR3 protein. The sample holds some 600,000 distinct CDR3 sequences, over 10% seen once. This specimen consisted of PBMCs, mostly from graft donor cells, obtained 360 days after TCRalphabeta/CD19-depleted stem cell transplant. The receptor set was obtained from a male patient aged 10-17 years who had a stem cell transplant for acute myeloid leukemia, so the T cells may come from the graft donor.

This clonotype turned up a few times. The CDR3 DNA reads TGTGCCAGCAGTCCTATCAGGGGGCCAGAAGAGACCCAGTACTTC. Translated: CASSPIRGPEETQYF. The rearrangement joins TRBV12-3 or TRBV12-4 to TRBJ2-5; 8 nucleotides line up with TRBD1. CDR3 length: 15 amino acids. Losses at the gene ends were 5 bases for V and 3 bases for J; bases not matched to a gene: 8.

This clonotype was seen only a few times. This sequence joins TRBV13 and TRBJ2-1, with D maybe TRBD1 (5 bases). V lost 1 base and J 4 bases, leaving 20 bases between the germline ends. The CDR3 loop spans 18 amino acids. The germline V gene encodes CDR1 PRHDT and CDR2 FYEKMQ (reference sequence). CDR3 residues: CASSLDFRQKGPYNEQFF. The CDR3 DNA reads TGTGCCAGCAGCTTAGATTTTAGACAAAAGGGGCCTTACAATGAGCAGTTCTTC.

The rearrangement links TRBV29-1 to TRBJ2-7, with 7 bases matching TRBD1. V trimming: 4 bases; J trimming: 3 bases; junction bases outside the gene matches: 6. The CDR3 loop spans 13 amino acids. Germline V gene sequence: CDR1 SQVTM, CDR2 ANQGSEA. The CDR3 DNA follows: TGCAGCGTTGGAGGGACAGCCTTCTACGAGCAGTACTTC. Residues: CSVGGTAFYEQYF.

This clonotype has a count of ten or more. The rearrangement uses TRBV7-3 and TRBJ2-1; TRBD2 aligns across 8 bases. Germline assignment: CDR1 SGHTA and CDR2 FQGTGA. J was trimmed by 3 bases and V by 3 bases; bases with no gene match: 4. The length of the CDR3 is 15 residues. The CDR3 sequence: CASSLATSGYNEQFF. CDR3 sequence (DNA): TGTGCCAGCAGCTTGGCAACTAGCGGCTACAATGAGCAGTTCTTC. Full variable domain (missing parts from reference TRBV7-3 and TRBJ2-1): GAGVSQTPSNKVTEKGKYVELRCDPISGHTALYWYRQSLGQGPEFLIYFQGTGAADDSGLPNDRFFAVRPEGSVSTLKIQRTERGDSAVYLCASSLATSGYNEQFFGPGTRLTVL.

This clonotype was seen ten or more times. CDR3 nucleotides: TGTGCCAGCAGTTTACCAACAGGGGTCGAGCAGTACTTC. Protein product: CASSLPTGVEQYF. The chain carries TRBV12-3 or TRBV12-4 and TRBJ2-7; 7 positions agree with TRBD1. Trimming took 2 bases from V and 6 from J; bases not matched to a gene: 4. The CDR3 is 13 amino acids.

This clonotype was detected many times. J is TRBJ1-3 and V is TRBV19; 8 bases agree with TRBD1. CDR3 size: 12 residues. Unmatched junction bases numbered 2, after V lost 11 bases and J lost 2 bases. The V gene's germline CDR1 is LNHDA and CDR2 SQIVND (reference sequence). In DNA form, the CDR3 reads TGTGCCTCGGACAGGGCTGGAAACACCATATATTTT. Encoded protein: CASDRAGNTIYF.

This clonotype was counted a few times. The rearrangement links TRBV27 to TRBJ2-2, with 10 bases fitting TRBD2. The CDR3 totals 16 residues. Germline assignment: CDR1 MNHEY and CDR2 SMNVEV (reference sequence). V dropped 5 bases and J dropped 4; count of bases not matched to a gene: 7. CDR3 residues: CASSPLAGVGTGELFF. The CDR3 DNA reads as TGTGCCAGCAGTCCCCTAGCGGGAGTGGGCACCGGGGAGCTGTTTTTT.

V is TRBV27 and J is TRBJ2-5, with 12 bases identical to TRBD2. The germline CDR1 and CDR2 sequences are MNHEY and SMNVEV (reference sequence). The trim removed 2 bases at V and 5 bases at J, leaving 9 bases unmatched. The CDR3 spans 17 residues. CDR3 nucleotides: TGTGCCAGCAGTTTAATTTGGACTAGCGGGGTGACGGAGACCCAGTACTTC. It translates to CASSLIWTSGVTETQYF.

V is TRBV9 and J is TRBJ2-1, with 9 bases fitting TRBD2. The CDR3 runs 17 residues. Trimming cost V 0 bases and J 3 bases; bases outside gene matches: 7. Germline V gene data show CDR1 as SGDLS and CDR2 as YYNGEE. The CDR3 nucleotides read TGTGCCAGCAGCGTAGCTCGGCTAGCGGGATTCTACAATGAGCAGTTCTTC. Translation: CASSVARLAGFYNEQFF. The whole variable domain, remainder taken from reference TRBV9 and TRBJ2-1, is DSGVTQTPKHLITATGQRVTLRCSPRSGDLSVYWYQQSLDQGLQFLIQYYNGEERAKGNILERFSAQQFPDLHSELNLSSLELGDSALYFCASSVARLAGFYNEQFFGPGTRLTVL.

This chain joins TRBV4-2 and TRBJ2-1; the match to TRBD2 covers 7 bases. The CDR3 is 17 residues long. Germline CDR1 LGHNA, CDR2 YNFKEQ. V was clipped by 2 bases and J by 8 bases; unmatched bases: 15. As DNA, the CDR3 is TGTGCCAGCAGCCAACTGCGGGAGTTCGACCGGTCCGATGAGCAGTTCTTC. Amino acids: CASSQLREFDRSDEQFF.

The V and J genes are TRBV7-8 and TRBJ2-5, with 14 bases lining up with TRBD2. Trimming at V came to 5 bases and at J to 2 bases, leaving 13 bases not matched to a gene. The germline CDR1 and CDR2 sequences are SGHVS and FQNEAQ. The CDR3 is 19 amino acids. CDR3 DNA: TGTGCCAGCAGCAGACGGACTAGCGGGGGGCACAGCGCTCAAGAGACCCAGTACTTC. It specifies CASSRRTSGGHSAQETQYF.

This clonotype was seen a handful of times. The rearrangement uses TRBV29-1 and TRBJ2-7; weak D call: TRBD2 (5 bases). Germline CDR1 and CDR2: SQVTM and ANQGSEA. The CDR3 extends over 10 amino acids. Between the trimmed V and J ends, which lost 5 bases and 7 bases, there was a span of 9 bases. CDR3 residues: CSVLAGEQYF. The CDR3 bases are TGCAGCGTTCTGGCGGGTGAGCAGTACTTC.

This clonotype has just a few counts. This sequence joins TRBV7-6 and TRBJ2-7; D gene uncertain. CDR1 is SGHVS and CDR2 is FNYEAQ in the germline V gene. The CDR3 loop spans 14 amino acids. Deletions cut 4 bases from V and 1 base from J, with 11 bases between. This CDR3 is CASSWAGESYEQYF. The CDR3 DNA sequence: TGTGCCAGCAGCTGGGCCGGAGAGTCCTACGAGCAGTACTTC.

In this sample, this clonotype turned up many times. The V gene is TRBV27, the J gene TRBJ2-1; 7 nucleotides line up with TRBD2. The CDR3 sequence is 16 residues long. The ends lost 2 bases at V and 3 bases at J; junction bases unmatched: 7. Per germline, CDR1 MNHEY and CDR2 SMNVEV (reference sequence). The CDR3: CASSLIASGRYNEQFF. As DNA, the CDR3 is TGTGCCAGCAGTTTAATCGCTAGCGGACGCTACAATGAGCAGTTCTTC.

The table lists this clonotype with a few counts. This chain uses TRBV6-2 or TRBV6-3 with TRBJ2-1; TRBD2 agrees at 10 bases. Germline V lookup: CDR1 MNHEY, CDR2 SVGEGT. With V trimmed by 1 base and J by 4 bases, 10 bases remained unmatched. CDR3 length equals 18 residues. CDR3 sequence (DNA): TGTGCCAGCAGTTACTTCCTACCGAGCGGGAGGGTTTACAATGAGCAGTTCTTC. Translation gives CASSYFLPSGRVYNEQFF.

The V gene is TRBV27, the J gene TRBJ2-3; TRBD1 aligns across 10 bases. V gave up 3 bases and J gave up 4 bases; unmatched junction bases: 4. Germline V gives CDR1 MNHEY, CDR2 SMNVEV (reference sequence). CDR3 length: 15 amino acids. CDR3 bases: TGTGCCAGCAGTTTGGGACAGGGGTTACCAGATACGCAGTATTTT. It specifies CASSLGQGLPDTQYF.

This chain uses TRBV20-1 with TRBJ2-7, with 7 bases matching TRBD2. Germline values: CDR1 DFQATT, CDR2 SNEGSKA (reference sequence). The length of the CDR3 is 13 residues. J lost 4 bases, V lost 0 bases, and 3 bases had no gene match. CDR3 loop: CSARDRLAYEQYF. CDR3 sequence (DNA): TGCAGTGCTAGAGATAGACTAGCTTACGAGCAGTACTTC.

This clonotype has at least ten counts. The chain joins TRBV11-2 to TRBJ2-6; maybe TRBD2 (5 bases). This CDR3 comprises 19 residues. V lost 5 bases and J lost 2, with 22 bases in between. CDR1 SGHAT and CDR2 FQNNGV come from the germline V gene. The CDR3 loop reads CASSTTRKGNRPGANVLTF. The CDR3 coding sequence is TGTGCCAGCAGCACTACTAGGAAGGGTAATCGTCCTGGGGCCAACGTCCTGACTTTC.

This clonotype was seen many times. The chain employs TRBV5-1 and TRBJ2-1, with 10 bases lining up with TRBD2. The CDR3 extends over 16 amino acids. Germline CDR1 reads SGHRS; CDR2 reads YFSETQ. Trimming took 4 bases from V and 5 from J; bases not matched to a gene: 9. The CDR3 sequence is CASSPLKLAGNNEQFF. Written as DNA, the CDR3 is TGCGCCAGCAGCCCGCTAAAACTAGCGGGAAACAATGAGCAGTTCTTC.

A note on this clonotype: A much larger clone lies one base from this, so it may be a read error. This chain connects TRBV20-1 to TRBJ2-7; D not resolved. CDR3 length: 8 amino acids. Looked up from germline, CDR1 is DFQATT and CDR2 is SNEGSKA (reference sequence). The CDR3 nucleotides are TGCAGTGGAGACGAGCCGTACTTC. Translated: CSGDEPYF.

This clonotype was counted between two and nine times. This sequence may be a read error, since a much larger clone differs from it by one base. In DNA, the CDR3 is TGTTCCAGCAGAAAAGTAGTCCATGAGCAGTTCTTC. As protein: CSSRKVVHEQFF. The chain uses TRBV6-5 and TRBJ2-1; D is unclear. The CDR3 consists of 12 residues. The V gene's germline CDR1 is MNHEY and CDR2 SVGAGI.

This clonotype appeared a few times. This rearrangement joins TRBV29-1 to TRBJ2-7; D assignment may be TRBD1 or TRBD2 (6 bases each). CDR1 is SQVTM, CDR2 ANQGSEA, per germline. This CDR3 spans 13 amino acids. Deletions cut 2 bases from V and 1 base from J, with 9 bases between. As DNA, the CDR3 is TGCAGCGTTGAAAGAGGGGGGTCCTACGAGCAGTACTTC. Its protein product is CSVERGGSYEQYF.

The sample holds a few counts of this clonotype. This chain links TRBV21-1 with TRBJ2-7; TRBD2 was called by the table and not checked on the DNA. TRBV21-1 is flagged as a pseudogene. The CDR3 is made up of 16 amino acids. CDR3 DNA: TGTGCCAGCAGCCTACGGACTAGCGGGTTCTTCAGGGAGCAGTACTTC. As protein: CASSLRTSGFFREQYF.

This clonotype was seen a handful of times. The V gene is TRBV2, the J gene TRBJ1-2; D might be TRBD1 (6 bases). The germline gives CDR1 SNHLY, CDR2 FYNNEI. The CDR3 consists of 14 residues. V was pared by 7 bases and J by 2 bases, with 14 bases between. As DNA, the CDR3 is TGTGCCAGCAACCCGGACAGCCTCAACTATGGCTACACCTTC. It codes for CASNPDSLNYGYTF. The complete variable domain, with remaining parts taken from reference TRBV2 and TRBJ1-2, reads EPEVTQTPSHQVTQMGQEVILRCVPISNHLYFYWYRQILGQKVEFLVSFYNNEISEKSEIFDDQFSVERPDGSNFTLKIRSTKLEDSAMYFCASNPDSLNYGYTFGSGTRLTVV.

This clonotype appeared a few times. The V call is TRBV7-3, the J call TRBJ2-7; 12 bases align to TRBD2. The V segment lost 5 bases and the J segment 6 bases; nucleotides outside the gene matches: 8. Germline assignment: CDR1 SGHTA and CDR2 FQGTGA. There are 15 residues in the CDR3. CDR3 protein: CASSVSSGREGEQYF. CDR3 bases: TGTGCCAGCAGCGTATCTAGCGGGAGGGAAGGCGAGCAGTACTTC. The full variable domain, its missing parts supplied by reference TRBV7-3 and TRBJ2-7, is GAGVSQTPSNKVTEKGKYVELRCDPISGHTALYWYRQSLGQGPEFLIYFQGTGAADDSGLPNDRFFAVRPEGSVSTLKIQRTERGDSAVYLCASSVSSGREGEQYFGPGTRLTVT.

This clonotype was counted between two and nine times. The gene calls are TRBV20-1 and TRBJ2-1, with 10 bases fitting TRBD2. Looked up from germline, CDR1 is DFQATT and CDR2 is SNEGSKA (reference sequence). The V and J ends lost 0 bases and 4 bases, in that order; junction bases with no gene match: 6. This CDR3 spans 16 amino acids. CDR3 sequence: CSARESGRGVYNEQFF. CDR3 nucleotides: TGCAGTGCTAGAGAAAGCGGGAGGGGTGTTTACAATGAGCAGTTCTTC.

This clonotype has just a few counts. The J gene is TRBJ1-1, the V gene TRBV28, with D possibly being TRBD1 (5 bases). The CDR3 totals 14 residues. Germline CDR1 reads MDHEN; CDR2 reads SYDVKM. Deletions cut 6 bases from V and 3 bases from J, with 14 bases between. CDR3 loop: CASSLFRGDTEAFF. The CDR3 DNA sequence: TGTGCCAGCAGCCTTTTTCGAGGGGACACTGAAGCTTTCTTT.

This clonotype was seen many times. The CDR3 sequence is CASSLDGRAYEQYF. CDR3 nucleotide sequence: TGTGCCAGCAGCTTAGACGGAAGGGCCTACGAGCAGTACTTC. V usage is TRBV7-2 and J usage is TRBJ2-7; the D is unclear. This CDR3 is built from 14 residues. In germline, CDR1 is SGHTA, CDR2 FQGNSA. Deletions cut 1 base from V and 2 bases from J, with 9 bases between.

The V gene is TRBV7-6, the J gene TRBJ2-7; 9 nucleotides match TRBD1. V was pared by 5 bases and J by 1 base, with 6 bases of the junction left unmatched. Per germline, CDR1 SGHVS and CDR2 FNYEAQ. The CDR3 has 15 amino acids. CDR3 protein: CASSHRGPDSYEQYF. CDR3 DNA: TGTGCCAGCAGCCACAGGGGGCCAGATTCCTACGAGCAGTACTTC.

The genes are TRBV2 and TRBJ2-5, with 11 bases aligning to TRBD2. The CDR3 is made up of 13 amino acids. The junction had 4 bases not matched to a gene; V was cut back by 9 bases and J by 4 bases. The germline V gene has CDR1 SNHLY and CDR2 FYNNEI. CDR3 region: CARRLAGLETQYF. The CDR3 region has the DNA TGTGCCAGGAGACTAGCGGGATTAGAGACCCAGTACTTC.

The V call is TRBV7-9, the J call TRBJ2-3; 7 nucleotides agree with TRBD1. Losses at the gene ends were 5 bases for V and 2 bases for J; bases not matched to a gene: 10. CDR1 is SEHNR and CDR2 is FQNEAQ in the germline V gene (reference sequence). CDR3 length equals 16 residues. The CDR3 reads CASSHLQGILTDTQYF. CDR3 DNA: TGTGCCAGCAGCCATCTACAGGGGATTCTCACAGATACGCAGTATTTT.